The rows below give T cell receptor beta chains drawn from one sample of a study of neurological immune-mediated disorders. Via MiXCR, TCRdb re-called the 5' RACE reads, giving one row per CDR3 protein. The sample has 78,000 or so distinct CDR3 sequences, 4.5% to 6.5% seen once. Material: PBMCs. The receptor set was obtained from a woman younger than 45 with multiple sclerosis. Both conserved end residues are part of each CDR3. Fields, in order: D gene, J gene, V gene, clone size, CDR3 DNA, CDR3 protein. D genes are given only for firm matches. Only part of the rows carry a size: once, few, many, or a class if the clone is expanded.

>TRBD2|TRBJ2-3|TRBV20-1|few
TGCAGTGCTGGAGCGGGGGGCCCCACAGATACGCAGTATTTT
CSAGAGGPTDTQYF
>NA|TRBJ2-5|TRBV5-6|few
TGTGCCAGCAGCTCCCCTAGGCGGATCCAAGAGACCCAGTACTTC
CASSSPRRIQETQYF
>NA|TRBJ2-3|TRBV10-3|many
TGTGCCATCAGTGAGGGAGATACGCAGTATTTT
CAISEGDTQYF
>NA|TRBJ2-5|TRBV20-1|many
TGCAGTGCTAGCAAAGAGACCCAGTACTTC
CSASKETQYF
>NA|TRBJ2-3|TRBV20-1|many
TGCAGTGCTAGAGCAGAGCCTAGCGAGTACACAGATACGCAGTATTTT
CSARAEPSEYTDTQYF
>NA|TRBJ2-7|TRBV20-1|many
TGCAGTCCTCCGGCTTGCGAGCAGTACTTC
CSPPACEQYF
>TRBD2|TRBJ2-1|TRBV5-1|NA
TGCGCCAGCAGCTTGGCCCCCCTAGCGGGGGGGAATGAGCAGTTCTTC
CASSLAPLAGGNEQFF
>TRBD1|TRBJ2-2|TRBV10-3|NA
TGTGCCATCTCACCGGGACAGGGGCCTAACACCGGGGAGCTGTTTTTT
CAISPGQGPNTGELFF
>TRBD1|TRBJ1-5|TRBV20-1|many
TGCAGTGCTAGGGGATGGGACAGGGGGCTCCGCCAGCCCCAGCATTTT
CSARGWDRGLRQPQHF
>TRBD1|TRBJ1-2|TRBV15|many
TGTGCCACCAGCAGAGAGCCAGGGGGCGGCTATGGCTACACCTTC
CATSREPGGGYGYTF
>NA|TRBJ1-1|TRBV5-1|many
TGCGCCAGCAGCTTCTTAGGGGGGGAGACTGAAGCTTTCTTT
CASSFLGGETEAFF
>NA|TRBJ2-6|TRBV6-1|few
TGTGCCAGCAGTGAAGAGGGGACCGGGGCCAAAGTCCTGACTTTC
CASSEEGTGAKVLTF
>NA|TRBJ1-1|TRBV5-8|many
TGTGCCAGCAGCTTGGCCGGGTTCCAAGGCAGGGGGAACACTGAAGCTTTCTTT
CASSLAGFQGRGNTEAFF
>NA|TRBJ2-5|TRBV5-1|many
TGCGCCAGCAGGCTCGCAGGGACAACTTTCCAAGAGACCCAGTACTTC
CASRLAGTTFQETQYF